The next 21 T cell receptor beta chains were all read from a single sample in a study of blood T cell repertoires in COVID-19 (dated by TCRdb to the early 2020s). Libraries came from the immunoSEQ multiplex PCR assay. Held by TCRdb, this immuneACCESS table contains in-frame sequences only and omits some clones. Under half of the omission traces to an unresolved V gene where checked; the cause of the rest is unknown. This sample comprises about 170,000 clones, around four fifths of them detected only once. The leading ten clones occupy 7.5% to 10% of the sample. Source material: peripheral blood. These receptors originate from a woman older than 75 with COVID-19, enrolled during active disease.

The rearrangement joins TRBV12-3 or TRBV12-4 to TRBJ2-7; D possibly corresponds to TRBD2 (5 bases). V lost 8 bases, J lost 2 bases, and 13 bases lay in between. The CDR3 totals 13 residues. The CDR3, as DNA: TGTGCCAGCGGATTCGGGGAGACCTACGAGCAGTACTTC. Translation: CASGFGETYEQYF.

The V gene is TRBV7-9, the J gene TRBJ2-7; D gene unclear. The V end lost 5 bases, the J end lost 2 bases, and 7 bases lay between the germline ends. Germline CDR1 and CDR2: SEHNR and FQNEAQ (reference sequence). The CDR3 contains 12 residues. CDR3 loop: CASSPAAYEQYF. As DNA, the CDR3 is TGTGCCAGCAGCCCCGCGGCCTACGAGCAGTACTTC.

This chain connects TRBV6-5 to TRBJ2-7; TRBD2 might be the D (7 bases). Trimming pared 0 bases from V and 2 bases from J, leaving 14 bases between. This CDR3 is built from 16 residues. Per germline, CDR1 MNHEY and CDR2 SVGAGI. The CDR3 nucleotides are TGTGCCAGCAGTTACTCGCGAGGGAGGGGGACCTACGAGCAGTACTTC. This sequence encodes CASSYSRGRGTYEQYF.

CDR3 loop: CASSQTRTSGMHEQYF. The CDR3 DNA reads as TGTGCCAGCAGCCAAACCCGGACTAGCGGGATGCACGAGCAGTACTTC. The rearrangement uses TRBV3-1 (or the pseudogene TRBV3-2) and TRBJ2-7; 12 nucleotides agree with TRBD2. CDR1 LGHDT and CDR2 YNNKEL come from the germline V gene (reference sequence). The V and J ends lost 2 bases and 5 bases, in that order; junction bases with no gene match: 7. This CDR3 comprises 16 residues.

The CDR3 region has the DNA TGCGCCAGCAGTCCCGGGACAGCCTTGAATCAGCCCCAGCATTTT. It yields the protein CASSPGTALNQPQHF. The genes are TRBV5-1 and TRBJ1-5, with 7 bases that match TRBD1. J lost 4 bases, V lost 5 bases, and 9 bases had no gene match. This CDR3 is 15 amino acids long. Germline values: CDR1 SGHRS, CDR2 YFSETQ.

The J gene is TRBJ1-1, the V gene TRBV3-1 (or the pseudogene TRBV3-2); possible D gene TRBD1, 5 bases. This CDR3 contains 15 residues. V dropped 4 bases and J dropped 0 bases, with 12 bases sitting between them. The germline V gene has CDR1 LGHDT and CDR2 YNNKEL (reference sequence). The CDR3 protein is CASSPSGKMNTEAFF. CDR3 DNA: TGTGCCAGCAGCCCGTCAGGGAAGATGAACACTGAAGCTTTCTTT.

The genes are TRBV7-3 and TRBJ2-5; 7 bases fit TRBD1. The trim removed 5 bases at V and 2 bases at J, leaving 2 bases unmatched. Germline V gene sequence: CDR1 SGHTA, CDR2 FQGTGA. The CDR3 extends over 13 amino acids. The chain's CDR3 is CASSRQGQETQYF. DNA of the CDR3: TGTGCCAGCAGCCGACAGGGACAAGAGACCCAGTACTTC.

This clone was found once. The rearrangement uses TRBV19 and TRBJ2-3; 7 bases match TRBD2. V trimming: 4 bases; J trimming: 7 bases; junction bases outside the gene matches: 14. CDR3 length equals 16 residues. Germline V gives CDR1 LNHDA, CDR2 SQIVND (reference sequence). As DNA, the CDR3 is TGTGCCAGTAGTACAACTAGCGCCACGAGCCAAAATACGCAGTATTTT. Its protein is CASSTTSATSQNTQYF.

This chain joins TRBV5-6 and TRBJ2-1; the D gene is possibly TRBD2 (5 bases). The CDR3 extends over 15 amino acids. CDR1 and CDR2 (germline): SGHDT, YYEEEE. Trimming stripped 4 bases from V and 7 bases from J, with 18 bases between. The CDR3 DNA reads TGTGCCAGCAGCGAATCTCCCACCACGGGGAATGAGCAGTTCTTC. Amino acids: CASSESPTTGNEQFF.

A single count supports this clone. The CDR3 coding sequence is TGTGCCAGCAGTTTATCCCGGTTAACAGGGAGTGAAGCTTTCTTT. The encoded protein is CASSLSRLTGSEAFF. The J gene is TRBJ1-1, the V gene TRBV27, with D tentatively TRBD1 (6 bases). Per the germline V gene, CDR1 is MNHEY and CDR2 is SMNVEV (reference sequence). Trimming left V 0 bases short and J 7 bases short, with 15 bases between. CDR3 size: 15 residues.

The J gene is TRBJ2-7, the V gene TRBV2; D possibly corresponds to TRBD1 (5 bases). Germline values: CDR1 SNHLY, CDR2 FYNNEI. CDR3 length: 14 amino acids. With 8 bases removed from V and 0 bases from J, the gap between germline ends came to 14 bases. In DNA, the CDR3 is TGTGCCAGCCTCCTGATGGACACCTCCTACGAGCAGTACTTC. Translated: CASLLMDTSYEQYF.

This clone was recorded only once. V usage is TRBV7-6 and J usage is TRBJ1-2, with D perhaps matching TRBD1 (5 bases). Per germline, CDR1 SGHVS and CDR2 FNYEAQ. The CDR3 length is 15 residues. Trimming took off 5 bases at V and 1 base at J, with 14 bases between the two ends. For the CDR3, the DNA is TGTGCCAGCAGCCCAGGCGGGGGGAATAACTATGGCTACACCTTC. Translation: CASSPGGGNNYGYTF. Looking up the rest from reference TRBV7-6 and TRBJ1-2 gives the full variable domain: GAGVSQSPRYKVTKRGQDVALRCDPISGHVSLYWYRQALGQGPEFLTYFNYEAQQDKSGLPNDRFSAERPEGSISTLTIQRTEQRDSAMYRCASSPGGGNNYGYTFGSGTRLTVV.

The chain recombines TRBV7-9 with TRBJ2-1; D gene uncertain. CDR1 SEHNR and CDR2 FQNEAQ come from the germline V gene (reference sequence). This CDR3 spans 12 amino acids. The V gene lost 6 bases and the J gene lost 5 bases, with 8 bases spanning the gap. CDR3 DNA sequence: TGTGCCAGCAGGTCACTAAACAATGAGCAGTTCTTC. It yields the protein CASRSLNNEQFF.

The rearrangement links TRBV5-1 to TRBJ2-3; the D gene is possibly TRBD1 (5 bases). Trimming left V 4 bases short and J 0 bases short, with 12 bases between. Germline CDR1 is SGHRS and CDR2 is YFSETQ. This CDR3 contains 15 residues. CDR3 coding DNA: TGCGCCAGCAGCAACCAGGGTTCTAGCACAGATACGCAGTATTTT. Amino acid sequence: CASSNQGSSTDTQYF. The full variable domain, in which reference TRBV5-1 and TRBJ2-3 provide the parts outside the CDR3, is KAGVTQTPRYLIKTRGQQVTLSCSPISGHRSVSWYQQTPGQGLQFLFEYFSETQRNKGNFPGRFSGRQFSNSRSEMNVSTLELGDSALYLCASSNQGSSTDTQYFGPGTRLTVL.

The rearrangement uses TRBV29-1 and TRBJ2-5; D is uncertain. V lost 4 bases and J lost 1, with 7 bases in between. CDR1 is SQVTM and CDR2 is ANQGSEA in the germline V gene. CDR3 length: 12 residues. This CDR3 is CSVVGFQETQYF. CDR3 DNA: TGCAGCGTTGTGGGCTTCCAAGAGACCCAGTACTTC.

The chain carries TRBV6-5 and TRBJ2-2, with 11 bases that match TRBD1. Germline V CDR1 and CDR2: MNHEY, SVGAGI. The length of the CDR3 is 16 residues. J was trimmed by 6 bases and V by 2 bases; bases with no gene match: 5. In DNA, the CDR3 is TGTGCCAGCAGTTACCTCCGGGACAGGGGGTCCGGGGAGCTGTTTTTT. It yields the protein CASSYLRDRGSGELFF.

The chain has TRBV5-1 and TRBJ1-4; D not certain. CDR1 and CDR2 (germline): SGHRS, YFSETQ. The V end was cut by 0 bases, the J end by 1 base, with 10 bases between. This CDR3 contains 16 residues. CDR3 amino acids: CASSLVGPGTNEKLFF. In nucleotides, the CDR3 is TGCGCCAGCAGCTTGGTGGGCCCCGGAACTAATGAAAAACTGTTTTTT.

This chain links TRBV19 with TRBJ1-4, with 7 bases matching TRBD1. Per the germline V gene, CDR1 is LNHDA and CDR2 is SQIVND (reference sequence). The CDR3 extends over 16 amino acids. V shed 7 bases and J 0 bases; nucleotides not matched to a gene: 8. CDR3 sequence: CASMDRPGATNEKLFF. The CDR3 nucleotides are TGTGCCAGTATGGACAGGCCAGGTGCAACTAATGAAAAACTGTTTTTT.

This rearrangement joins TRBV7-9 to TRBJ2-3, with D possibly TRBD2 on 5 matching bases. Trimming removed 1 base at V and 6 bases at J, with 8 bases between. This CDR3 comprises 13 residues. Germline V gene lookup returns CDR1 SEHNR and CDR2 FQNEAQ (reference sequence). The CDR3 reads CASSLDSGDTQYF. The CDR3 nucleotides are TGTGCCAGCAGCTTAGACAGCGGCGATACGCAGTATTTT.

This clone was detected a few times. The chain couples TRBV13 to TRBJ1-1, with D hard to call. Germline V CDR1 and CDR2: PRHDT, FYEKMQ (reference sequence). CDR3 size: 12 residues. The V end lost 5 bases, the J end lost 5 bases, and 9 bases lay between the germline ends. The DNA for the CDR3 is TGTGCCAGCAGCCTAACCAGGACTGAAGCTTTCTTT. Amino acid sequence: CASSLTRTEAFF.

The gene calls are TRBV28 and TRBJ1-5; D is uncertain. This CDR3 is built from 12 residues. V lost 5 bases and J 3 bases, leaving 5 bases between the germline ends. Germline V CDR1 and CDR2: MDHEN, SYDVKM. The chain's CDR3 is CASSPNNQPQHF. The CDR3 DNA reads as TGTGCCAGCAGTCCAAACAATCAGCCCCAGCATTTT.